Listed below are T cell receptor beta chains from one sample, sequenced in a study of T cells in Graves' hyperthyroidism and ophthalmopathy. TCRdb passed the multiplex PCR reads through MiXCR, listing each CDR3 protein once. The table shows 550,000 to 650,000 distinct CDR3 sequences, with approximately 15% occurring only once. Material: blood. The receptors were gathered from a woman in her thirties or forties with Graves' hyperthyroidism. The CDR3 runs from the conserved cysteine through the conserved F or W. D genes are given only for firm matches. The size field is filled for only some rows; it gives once, few, many or a size class.

>TRBV7-9|many|TRBD1|TRBJ2-7
CASSLENRGRLSYEQYF
TGTGCCAGCAGCTTAGAGAACAGGGGGAGGCTTTCCTACGAGCAGTACTTC
>TRBV30|many|TRBD1|TRBJ2-7
CAWSLGQGASYEQYF
TGTGCCTGGAGTTTAGGACAGGGGGCTTCCTACGAGCAGTACTTC
>TRBV20-1|few|NA|TRBJ2-7
CSARVLSAYEQYF
TGCAGTGCTAGGGTCCTCTCCGCCTACGAGCAGTACTTC
>TRBV28|many|NA|TRBJ1-1
CATTPVREAFF
TGTGCCACGACCCCTGTAAGAGAAGCTTTCTTT
>TRBV3-1|NA|NA|TRBJ1-1
CASSQDRAILNAAFF
TGTGCCAGCAGCCAAGATCGGGCGATCCTCAACGCAGCTTTCTTT
>TRBV9|few|NA|TRBJ1-6
CASSEGFNNSPLHF
TGTGCCAGCAGCGAGGGGTTCAATAATTCACCCCTCCACTTT
>TRBV28|many|NA|TRBJ2-7
CASRFDRNYEQYF
TGTGCCAGCAGGTTCGACAGGAATTACGAGCAGTACTTC
>TRBV29-1|NA|TRBD1|TRBJ1-5
CGVGGTGVNQPQHF
TGCGGCGTTGGAGGGACAGGGGTTAATCAGCCCCAGCATTTT
>TRBV2|NA|TRBD2|TRBJ2-7
CASRKTSAGTYEQYF
TGTGCCAGCAGAAAAACTAGCGCCGGAACCTACGAGCAGTACTTC
>TRBV7-2|many|TRBD2|TRBJ2-7
CASSLVFGRAYEQYF
TGTGCCAGCAGCTTAGTGTTCGGGAGGGCCTACGAGCAGTACTTC
>TRBV30|many|NA|TRBJ2-5
CAWMTSYETQYF
TGTGCCTGGATGACTAGTTATGAGACCCAGTACTTC
>TRBV3-1|many|NA|TRBJ2-6
CASSQERAGANVLTF
TGTGCCAGCAGCCAAGAACGGGCTGGGGCCAACGTCCTGACTTTC
>TRBV7-8|many|NA|TRBJ1-4
CASSLGLPATNEKLFF
TGTGCCAGCAGCCTGGGACTTCCAGCAACTAATGAAAAACTGTTTTTT
>TRBV4-2|few|NA|TRBJ1-1
CASSQGQGETEAFF
TGTGCCAGCAGCCAAGGGCAGGGCGAGACTGAAGCTTTCTTT
>TRBV6-1|many|NA|TRBJ2-3
CASSESGRLLSSTDTQYF
TGTGCCAGCAGTGAATCAGGGAGGCTCCTTTCGTCAACAGATACGCAGTATTTT
>TRBV29-1|many|NA|TRBJ2-7
CSVVTHGPYEQYF
TGCAGCGTTGTCACCCACGGTCCCTACGAGCAGTACTTC
>TRBV7-3|NA|NA|TRBJ1-5
CASSLYAGNSNQPQHF
TGTGCCAGCAGCTTATACGCAGGGAATAGCAATCAGCCCCAGCATTTT
>TRBV10-2|many|TRBD1|TRBJ1-1
CASRPGQRTGEAFF
TGCGCCAGCAGACCGGGACAGAGGACGGGGGAAGCTTTCTTT
>TRBV6-1|NA|TRBD2|TRBJ2-2
CASRPGTMNTGELFF
TGTGCCAGCAGGCCCGGGACTATGAACACCGGGGAGCTGTTTTTT
>TRBV12-3/TRBV12-4|few|NA|TRBJ2-3
CASSLQGIRDTQYF
TGTGCCAGCAGTTTACAGGGAATTAGAGATACGCAGTATTTT
>TRBV5-5|NA|NA|TRBJ2-7
CASSSLGGSYEQYF
TGTGCCAGCAGCTCGCTAGGGGGCTCCTACGAGCAGTACTTC
>TRBV2|many|NA|TRBJ1-5
CASRDTGQNQPQHF
TGTGCCAGCAGGGATACAGGGCAAAATCAGCCCCAGCATTTT
>TRBV12-3/TRBV12-4|many|NA|TRBJ1-5
CASSLGVSSNQPQHF
TGTGCCAGCAGTTTGGGGGTTTCGAGCAATCAGCCCCAGCATTTT
>TRBV2|many|NA|TRBJ2-7
CASSEPERVGVEQYF
TGTGCCAGCAGTGAACCGGAGCGAGTGGGTGTTGAGCAGTACTTC
>TRBV20-1|few|NA|TRBJ2-5
CSASFQETQYF
TGCAGTGCTTCCTTTCAAGAGACCCAGTACTTC
>TRBV28|many|NA|TRBJ1-2
CASGDLTDTAYGYTF
TGTGCCAGCGGGGACCTGACTGATACAGCCTATGGCTACACCTTC
>TRBV24-1|few|NA|TRBJ2-3
CATSDGQGLIYTQYF
TGTGCCACCAGTGATGGCCAGGGATTAATTTATACGCAGTATTTT
>TRBV28|many|NA|TRBJ1-2
CASKSGRIYGYTF
TGTGCCAGCAAGTCCGGACGGATCTATGGCTACACCTTC
>TRBV15|few|NA|TRBJ2-1
CATSRANYNEQFF
TGTGCCACCAGCAGAGCGAACTACAATGAGCAGTTCTTC
>TRBV18|many|NA|TRBJ2-7
CASSPAKGHGRYEQYF
TGTGCCAGCTCACCCGCAAAGGGACACGGCCGCTACGAGCAGTACTTC
>TRBV3-1|many|NA|TRBJ2-4
CASSFSGAKNIQYF
TGTGCCAGCAGCTTTAGCGGAGCCAAAAACATTCAGTACTTC
>TRBV28|NA|NA|TRBJ1-2
CASRDGYGYTF
TGTGCCAGCAGGGACGGGTATGGCTACACCTTC
>TRBV6-1|few|TRBD1|TRBJ2-6
CASSGDRGSGANVLTF
TGTGCCAGCAGTGGAGACAGGGGATCTGGGGCCAACGTCCTGACTTTC
>TRBV12-3/TRBV12-4|many|NA|TRBJ2-1
CASSPPATGHNEQFF
TGTGCCAGCAGTCCCCCGGCTACTGGGCACAATGAGCAGTTCTTC
>TRBV5-1|NA|NA|TRBJ2-1
CASRAMGYNEQFF
TGCGCCAGCAGGGCGATGGGGTACAATGAGCAGTTCTTC
>TRBV18|many|NA|TRBJ2-1
CASSPGTVADEQFF
TGTGCCAGCTCACCAGGGACCGTGGCGGATGAGCAGTTCTTC
>TRBV9|NA|NA|TRBJ2-1
CASSVAGAGYNEQLF
TGTGCCAGCAGCGTAGCGGGAGCTGGCTACAATGAGCAGCTCTTC
>TRBV5-1|many|NA|TRBJ1-2
CASSPGTNYGYTF
TGTGCCAGCAGCCCAGGCACTAACTATGGCTACACCTTC
>TRBV5-1|many|TRBD1|TRBJ1-5
CASSPDRGDQPQHF
TGCGCCAGCAGCCCAGACAGGGGAGATCAGCCCCAGCATTTT
>TRBV6-1|NA|NA|TRBJ2-2
CASMKDPNTGELFF
TGTGCCAGCATGAAAGACCCCAACACCGGGGAGCTGTTTTTT